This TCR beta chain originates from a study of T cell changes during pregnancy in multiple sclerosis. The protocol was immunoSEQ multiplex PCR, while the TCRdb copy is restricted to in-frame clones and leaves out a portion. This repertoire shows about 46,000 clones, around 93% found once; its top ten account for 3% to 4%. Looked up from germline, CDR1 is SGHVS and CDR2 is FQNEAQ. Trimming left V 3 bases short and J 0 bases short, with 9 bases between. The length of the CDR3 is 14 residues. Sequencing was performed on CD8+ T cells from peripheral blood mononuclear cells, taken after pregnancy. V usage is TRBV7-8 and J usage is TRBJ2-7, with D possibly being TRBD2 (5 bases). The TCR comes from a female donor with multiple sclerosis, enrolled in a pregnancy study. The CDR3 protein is CASSFRTGSYEQYF. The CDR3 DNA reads TGTGCCAGCAGCTTCAGGACTGGCTCCTACGAGCAGTACTTC.